This TCR beta chain was obtained from a study of Ad26.COV2.S vaccination and SARS-CoV-2 variants. Study-wide results and limits: Placebo recipients trailed vaccine recipients in spike-specific TCR breadth.

Here immunoSEQ multiplex PCR was the method, and the copy in TCRdb shows in-frame clones only, minus some. The top ten hold about 1.5% of the sample, which has hundreds of thousands of clones, 80% to 90% seen once. Trimming pared 3 bases from V and 4 bases from J, leaving 3 bases between. The CDR3 has 11 residues. Germline CDR1 is ENHRY and CDR2 is SYGVKD. This clone was counted once. Its antigen is still unknown. Documented treatment: over 15 received Ad26.COV2.S at low or high dose, single or two shots; about 5 received placebo; per-sample allocation not given. Specimen acquisition occurred on day 63 following the initial vaccine or placebo injection. Within Boston, the person who donated was an adult of 18-55 years. Immunization relied on an Ad26 vector, which expressed Wuhan-strain SARS-CoV-2 spike.

This clonotype originated in a person between 18 and 59 years old who received the Ad26.COV2.S COVID-19 vaccine or a placebo. The material was peripheral blood, obtained in a trial of Ad26.COV2.S vaccine versus placebo. J is TRBJ1-2 and V is TRBV10-3; D ambiguous. The CDR3 DNA reads TGTGCCATCAGTGACGGCTATGGCTACACCTTC. Translation: CAISDGYGYTF.